This TCR beta chain was identified during a study of shared clonotypes between healthy human individuals (TCRdb year 2020). A note on the overall study: Two women and three men aged 18 to 49 years were included in the cohort. To estimate repertoire size and how much clonotypes are shared between individuals, the study performed deep sequencing of blood TCR repertoires from roughly five healthy adults. Per donor, leukapheresis produced somewhere between about 0.9 and 9.5 billion PBMCs. Libraries were prepared and TCR repertoires were sequenced by different laboratories using diverse techniques, in order to increase sequencing depth and limit assay-specific biases. For each donor, CD4 naive and CD4 memory were each given three plates, CD8 naive was given two plates, and CD8 memory was given one plate.

What the study reported, not specific to this receptor: Only blood was sampled, and tissue TCR repertoires likely differ from those in blood. Estimated clonotype richness was generally larger for naive than for memory subsets. Compared with non-shared clonotypes, the clonotypes found in all four sorted-subset donors had higher generation probabilities. Incomplete sequencing was indicated by rarefaction of sorted-subset datasets, despite the large sequencing depth. Sharing across a few donors was observed for roughly 5% of naive CD4, around 3.5% of naive CD8, 2% to 2.5% of memory CD4, and 0.4% of memory CD8 clonotypes. Pairwise subsampling indicated that sequencing depth was expected to affect the degree of clonotype sharing among donors. The genetic and exposure-history diversity represented was limited by the small number of donors.

TCR CDR3 regions were amplified from genomic DNA by multiplex PCR using the deep immunoSEQ assay. Extracted genomic DNA from each cell subset was spread evenly across all wells of several immunoSEQ 96-well plates, with each plate serving as a replicate. For sorted subsets, 150 to 250 ng of genomic DNA, equivalent to roughly 33,000 T cell genomes, went into each replicate PCR. Purified libraries were quantified with a Qubit 3.0 fluorometer, sized on a Bioanalyzer 2100, and re-quantified with the KAPA Library Quantification kit. Every immunoSEQ 96-well plate was sequenced on a separate single-read 150-cycle Illumina NextSeq 550 flow cell. The original methods were these. The immunoSEQ output contained only junctional sequences without quality scores, so filtering could not match that applied to full-length reads. Sequences were annotated with PyIR, a Python wrapper for IgBLAST v1.9, and V/J genes and CDR3 were assigned using IMGT germline references. Any read was removed if the V/J assignment was weak (E-value above 1e-6), the CDR3 was missing, or the read contained stop codons, out-of-frame junctions, or ambiguous translated residues. A V3J clonotype was defined by an identical inferred V gene, J gene, and CDR3 amino acid sequence. Percentage overlap between repertoires was computed as shared unique clonotypes divided by the size of the smaller repertoire. Three approaches were used to assess repertoire richness: RTK rarefaction, the Chao1 estimator, and Recon v2.1 estimates of unobserved clonotypes. For all TCRbeta clonotypes obtained by the gDNA method from several donors, generation probabilities were computed with OLGA. Drawn from immuneACCESS, this table holds only the in-frame rearrangements with V and J called that TCRdb kept. Clones are partly lost; checked studies trace under half to an unresolved V gene and leave the rest unexplained. V and J calls and clone size come straight from that table; D and trimming were deduced from the DNA. This sample holds about 190,000 clones; 65% to 80% were observed only once. 8% to 13% of the sample rests with the top ten.

A word on this clone: It lacks a known antigen. Base quality data are lacking; no much larger clone is found one base away.

The donors were healthy, HIV-negative adults who had no recently reported acute infections or vaccinations. All donors were Caucasian adults living in Nashville, Tennessee, USA. CD4+ T cells were enriched by magnetic negative selection; naive cells were then positively selected on CD45RA, and the negative fraction formed the memory subset. After blood collection by leukapheresis, PBMCs were isolated using Ficoll-Histopaque density gradient centrifugation and then cryopreserved in the vapor phase of liquid nitrogen. Analytical flow cytometry was used to check the purity and quantity of each magnetically sorted T cell population. From each sorted fraction, genomic DNA was isolated and quantified by UV absorbance on a Nanodrop 2000c. The material sequenced was memory CD4+ T cells sorted from blood. The cell subset or site label, as the study defines it: CD45RA-negative fraction. This receptor was identified in a man younger than 40 in good health.

The CDR3 protein is CASSARTSGVRETQYF. The DNA sequence follows: TGTGCCAGCAGCGCGCGGACTAGCGGGGTCAGGGAGACCCAGTACTTC. Recombination joined TRBV7-8 with TRBJ2-5; TRBD2 aligns with 12 central bases. The CDR3 contains 16 residues, cysteine and phenylalanine counted. Of all the DNA, just the CDR3 is kept, 48 bases in frame from base 1. CDR1 and CDR2 were assigned from the germline V gene as SGHVS and FQNEAQ. Unmatched junction bases come to 9, with V trimmed by 5 bases and J by 5 bases.